The entry below describes one TCR beta chain. The target antigen is unknown. TCRdb independently ran MiXCR on the 5' RACE reads; one entry per CDR3 protein. This sample has 130,000 or so distinct CDR3 sequences; 10% to 12% occur once, and the top ten carry about 3.8%. This specimen belongs to a study of CD8 T cells in ankylosing spondylitis. The germline V gene encodes CDR1 SGHKS and CDR2 YYEKEE (reference sequence). This CDR3 is built from 15 residues. Trimming took 0 bases from V and 10 from J, leaving 14 bases between them. Study-level points and caveats: With a CD8+ phenotype, disease-linked clones were relatively rare in peripheral blood. In reactive arthritis synovial fluid and blood, some motif variants had been reported before. Significant enrichment of disease-linked clones was reportedly seen in matched ankylosing spondylitis synovial fluid. Among TCR beta sequences, a motif of 7 to 9 highly homologous variants appeared characteristic of ankylosing spondylitis blood.

This chain connects TRBV5-5 to TRBJ1-6; D perhaps matches TRBD1 (5 bases). Source material: blood, either unsorted or a sorted T cell fraction (not recorded which). This receptor was identified in a female donor with ankylosing spondylitis or in good health (not recorded which). The CDR3: CASSLAGGSGSPLHF. The CDR3 nucleotides are TGTGCCAGCAGCTTGGCGGGGGGATCCGGGTCACCCCTCCACTTT.